Reported below is one T cell receptor (beta chain). The antigen is undetermined. These data originate in a study of regulatory T cells in long-lasting Graves disease. Study-level points and caveats: Owing to a sample size that was small, accuracy may have been reduced.

HTBI primers from iRepertoire and Arm-PCR of CDR3 regions yielded the TCR beta libraries. Via MiXCR, TCRdb re-called the multiplex PCR reads, giving one row per CDR3 protein. The table lists around 430,000 distinct CDR3 sequences, approximately 22% of them singletons. CDR3 length: 14 residues. Trimming removed 2 bases from V and 5 bases from J, with 11 bases in between. Per germline, CDR1 MNHEY and CDR2 SMNVEV (reference sequence). Regarding time point: persistent/refractory GD, antithyroid drugs over 5 years with positive TRAb. From PBMCs, RNA was extracted and then used to make the TCR library. The sequence was obtained from a female donor with Graves disease. V is TRBV27 and J is TRBJ2-3; D may match TRBD1 or TRBD2 (5 bases each). The sequenced sample was peripheral blood mononuclear cells (PBMCs), obtained when the disease was refractory, from a patient treated with antithyroid drugs. Here the CDR3 reads CASSLLGGGDTQYF. CDR3 in DNA: TGTGCCAGCAGTTTACTTGGTGGGGGAGATACGCAGTATTTT.